A single sample is the source of the 21 T cell receptor beta chains below, sequenced in a study of beta chain features in type 1 diabetes. Study results and limitations: In every one of the four CD4+ subsets, TCRB CDR3s were moderately but significantly shorter in Type 1 diabetes patients.

Expressed TCRB transcripts were sequenced because the entire RNA isolate underwent reverse transcription. TCRdb keeps only in-frame clones here, not all; method: immunoSEQ multiplex PCR. The sample shows 160,000 or so clones, approximately 9% of them seen only once. No antigen has been assigned to these receptors. The sequenced sample consisted of central memory CD4+ T cells from blood. All receptors derive from a woman between 18 and 29 years old with type 1 diabetes.

This clone has only a few counts. Here the CDR3 DNA reads TGCGCCAGCAGCGGCTCGACAGCGATGAACACTGAAGCTTTCTTT. It codes for CASSGSTAMNTEAFF. This chain joins TRBV5-1 and TRBJ1-1, with D maybe TRBD1 (5 bases). CDR1 is SGHRS, CDR2 YFSETQ, per germline. V was clipped by 4 bases and J by 0 bases, with 13 bases between them. This CDR3 is 15 amino acids long.

This chain links TRBV18 with TRBJ1-1, with 7 bases that match TRBD1. The V gene's germline CDR1 is KGHSH and CDR2 LQKENI. This CDR3 contains 15 residues. The junction had 7 bases not matched to a gene; V was cut back by 3 bases and J by 3 bases. The CDR3, as DNA: TGTGCCAGCTCACCCGACAGGGTAGTGCACACTGAAGCTTTCTTT. Its translation is CASSPDRVVHTEAFF. Full variable domain (missing parts from reference TRBV18 and TRBJ1-1): NAGVMQNPRHLVRRRGQEARLRCSPMKGHSHVYWYRQLPEEGLKFMVYLQKENIIDESGMPKERFSAEFPKEGPSILRIQQVVRGDSAAYFCASSPDRVVHTEAFFGQGTRLTVV.

Only a few counts were recorded for this clone. The CDR3 is CASSRGGGATYEQYF. The CDR3 DNA reads as TGCGCCAGCAGCCGGGGTGGCGGGGCCACCTACGAGCAGTACTTC. This rearrangement joins TRBV4-1 to TRBJ2-7; TRBD2 is a possible D gene (6 bases). The V and J ends lost 4 bases and 2 bases respectively, with 15 bases between them. Germline V gene data show CDR1 as MGHRA and CDR2 as YSYEKL. The CDR3 length is 15 residues.

The chain recombines TRBV18 with TRBJ2-3; maybe TRBD1 (6 bases). Trimming took 0 bases from V and 0 from J, leaving 16 bases between them. Germline-derived CDR1 and CDR2 are KGHSH and LQKENI. The CDR3 sequence is 18 residues long. CDR3 loop: CASSPPRTGTLSTDTQYF. CDR3 bases: TGTGCCAGCTCACCACCCCGGACCGGGACACTAAGCACAGATACGCAGTATTTT.

The chain combines TRBV5-1 with TRBJ2-7; tentative D call: TRBD1 (6 bases). This CDR3 region has 12 residues. Germline V CDR1 and CDR2: SGHRS, YFSETQ. With 4 bases removed from V and 3 bases from J, the gap between germline ends came to 8 bases. The CDR3 DNA sequence: TGCGCCAGCAGCACACAGGGCTACGAGCAGTACTTC. Protein sequence: CASSTQGYEQYF.

This clone was counted once. This sequence joins TRBV5-1 and TRBJ2-5; D is perhaps TRBD1 (5 bases). V shed 0 bases and J shed 2 bases, with 5 bases lying between them. Per the germline V gene, CDR1 is SGHRS and CDR2 is YFSETQ. This CDR3 spans 13 amino acids. CDR3 residues: CASSLGQQETQYF. CDR3 coding DNA: TGCGCCAGCAGCTTGGGACAGCAAGAGACCCAGTACTTC.

This clone has just a few counts. V usage is TRBV5-4 and J usage is TRBJ2-1, with 7 bases identical to TRBD2. The CDR3 runs to 15 residues. V was clipped by 0 bases and J by 7 bases; unmatched bases: 7. Germline V CDR1 and CDR2: SGHNT, YYREEE (reference sequence). Here the CDR3 DNA reads TGTGCCAGCAGCTTGGGGCCTAGCGGAAAGAATGAGCAGTTCTTC. As protein: CASSLGPSGKNEQFF. Looking up the rest from reference TRBV5-4 and TRBJ2-1 gives the full variable domain: ETGVTQSPTHLIKTRGQQVTLRCSSQSGHNTVSWYQQALGQGPQFIFQYYREEENGRGNFPPRFSGLQFPNYSSELNVNALELDDSALYLCASSLGPSGKNEQFFGPGTRLTVL.

The chain carries TRBV25-1 and TRBJ1-5, with 8 bases matching TRBD1. There are 13 residues in the CDR3. Germline V gene lookup returns CDR1 MGHDK and CDR2 SYGVNS. After removal of 3 bases from V and 9 bases from J, the junction contained 4 bases not matched to a gene. CDR3 loop: CASSDSGGRPQHF. CDR3 DNA sequence: TGTGCCAGCAGTGATTCAGGGGGCCGGCCCCAGCATTTT.

The chain joins TRBV9 to TRBJ2-1; 9 positions match TRBD2. J lost 2 bases, V lost 1 base, and 13 bases had no gene match. Germline assignment: CDR1 SGDLS and CDR2 YYNGEE. The CDR3 loop spans 19 amino acids. As DNA, the CDR3 is TGTGCCAGCAGCGTATCCCTGGATAGCGGGAGAGGCGCCTACAATGAGCAGTTCTTC. Translated: CASSVSLDSGRGAYNEQFF.

The chain has TRBV19 and TRBJ2-1; 9 positions agree with TRBD2. The CDR3 spans 15 residues. Losses at the gene ends were 7 bases for V and 4 bases for J; bases not matched to a gene: 8. Germline V gene sequence: CDR1 LNHDA, CDR2 SQIVND (reference sequence). CDR3: CASNSGLAHYNEQFF. CDR3 DNA sequence: TGTGCCAGTAACTCTGGACTAGCGCATTACAATGAGCAGTTCTTC. Drawing the rest from reference TRBV19 and TRBJ2-1, the complete variable domain is DGGITQSPKYLFRKEGQNVTLSCEQNLNHDAMYWYRQDPGQGLRLIYYSQIVNDFQKGDIAEGYSVSREKKESFPLTVTSAQKNPTAFYLCASNSGLAHYNEQFFGPGTRLTVL.

This clone showed up just a few times. The chain is built from TRBV18 and TRBJ1-1, with D perhaps matching TRBD1 (6 bases). V shed 3 bases and J shed 7 bases, with 18 bases lying between them. Germline CDR1 reads KGHSH; CDR2 reads LQKENI. The CDR3 runs to 15 residues. CDR3 region: CASSPGGGGFGEAFF. For the CDR3, the DNA is TGTGCCAGCTCACCTGGGGGAGGGGGATTCGGTGAAGCTTTCTTT.

The chain links TRBV25-1 to TRBJ1-4; the D gene is possibly TRBD1 (6 bases). The V end was cut by 0 bases, the J end by 8 bases, with 13 bases between. The CDR3 is made up of 15 amino acids. CDR1 MGHDK and CDR2 SYGVNS come from the germline V gene. This CDR3 is CASSEYGGREEKLFF. DNA of the CDR3: TGTGCCAGCAGTGAATACGGGGGGCGCGAGGAAAAACTGTTTTTT.

The V call is TRBV9, the J call TRBJ2-2; TRBD2 matches 7 bases. This CDR3 comprises 15 residues. After removal of 7 bases from V and 1 base from J, the junction contained 7 bases not matched to a gene. In germline, CDR1 is SGDLS, CDR2 YYNGEE. CDR3 sequence (DNA): TGTGCCAGCTCGACGGGGGGACTGAACACCGGGGAGCTGTTTTTT. It encodes CASSTGGLNTGELFF.

The chain recombines TRBV25-1 with TRBJ1-2, with TRBD1 identical over 10 bases. J was trimmed by 6 bases and V by 5 bases; bases with no gene match: 9. Germline CDR1 MGHDK, CDR2 SYGVNS. The CDR3 loop spans 15 amino acids. The CDR3 DNA follows: TGTGCCAGCAGTAGGCCGGGACAGGGGAAAAATGGCTACACCTTC. As protein: CASSRPGQGKNGYTF.

The rearrangement joins TRBV19 to TRBJ2-1, with 11 bases identical to TRBD2. Germline CDR1 LNHDA, CDR2 SQIVND (reference sequence). Trimming removed 1 base from V and 10 bases from J; junction bases left unmatched: 6. This CDR3 region has 15 residues. This chain's CDR3 is CASSIVLAGVYEQFF. Here the CDR3 DNA reads TGTGCCAGTAGTATAGTACTAGCGGGGGTCTACGAGCAGTTCTTC.

The chain carries TRBV7-2 and TRBJ2-7; a possible D gene is TRBD1 (5 bases). CDR3 length equals 14 residues. The ends were cut back, 4 bases at V and 3 bases at J, with 13 bases in the middle. From germline, CDR1 is SGHTA and CDR2 FQGNSA. The CDR3 coding sequence is TGTGCCAGCAGCTCTCAACAGGACGGCTACGAGCAGTACTTC. Amino acid sequence: CASSSQQDGYEQYF.

V and J are TRBV7-2 and TRBJ2-7, with D possibly TRBD2 on 6 matching bases. Trimming removed 5 bases at V and 7 bases at J, with 18 bases between. Germline V gene data show CDR1 as SGHTA and CDR2 as FQGNSA. This CDR3 comprises 14 residues. This CDR3 is CASSRVSGPLEQYF. As DNA, the CDR3 is TGTGCCAGCAGCCGAGTTAGCGGCCCCCTGGAGCAGTACTTC.

The chain is built from TRBV4-3 and TRBJ1-1; D may be TRBD1 (5 bases). V lost 1 base and J lost 3, with 9 bases in between. Germline CDR1 and CDR2: LGHNA and YSLEER. The CDR3 runs to 14 residues. The CDR3 sequence is CASSQASRDTEAFF. In nucleotides, the CDR3 is TGCGCCAGCAGCCAAGCATCCAGGGACACTGAAGCTTTCTTT.

This clone was observed a handful of times. This chain connects TRBV15 to TRBJ2-1, with 9 bases that match TRBD2. The germline gives CDR1 LNHNV, CDR2 YYDKDF (reference sequence). This CDR3 is built from 16 residues. V shed 0 bases, J shed 7 bases, and the junction held 7 bases outside the gene matches. The CDR3 nucleotides read TGTGCCACCAGCAGAGAAACTAGCGGGCTGGGGAATGAGCAGTTCTTC. This sequence encodes CATSRETSGLGNEQFF.

This clone has just a few counts. The chain links TRBV14 to TRBJ2-3; maybe TRBD1 (6 bases). This CDR3 is built from 14 residues. Trimming removed 7 bases at V and 1 base at J, with 12 bases between. Germline-derived CDR1 and CDR2 are SGHDN and FVKESK. Here the CDR3 DNA reads TGTGCCAGCAATGTCAGGGGAGGCACAGATACGCAGTATTTT. It codes for CASNVRGGTDTQYF.

The chain is built from TRBV7-2 and TRBJ1-6; 12 bases line up with TRBD1. Germline-derived CDR1 and CDR2 are SGHTA and FQGNSA. The CDR3 sequence is 17 residues long. V shed 4 bases, J shed 7 bases, and the junction held 8 bases outside the gene matches. Here the CDR3 reads CASSSSGTGGMNSPLHF. The CDR3 DNA sequence: TGTGCCAGCAGCTCCTCCGGGACAGGGGGCATGAATTCACCCCTCCACTTT.